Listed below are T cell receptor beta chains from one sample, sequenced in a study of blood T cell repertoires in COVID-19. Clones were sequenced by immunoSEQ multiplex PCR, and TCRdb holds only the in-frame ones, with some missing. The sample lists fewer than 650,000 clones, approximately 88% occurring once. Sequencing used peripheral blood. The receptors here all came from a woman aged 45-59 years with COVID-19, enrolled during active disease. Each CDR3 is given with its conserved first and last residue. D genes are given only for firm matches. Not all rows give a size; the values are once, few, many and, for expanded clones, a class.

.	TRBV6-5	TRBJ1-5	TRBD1	TGTGCCAGCAGAATAACACAGGGGTTGAATCAGCCCCAGCATTTT	CASRITQGLNQPQHF
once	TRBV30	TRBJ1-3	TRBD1	TGTGCCTGGACGGGACAGGCAAGCTCTGGAAACACCATATATTTT	CAWTGQASSGNTIYF
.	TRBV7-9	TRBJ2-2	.	TGTGCCAGCAGCTTAGGTTGGGCGGGCACCGGGGAGCTGTTTTTT	CASSLGWAGTGELFF
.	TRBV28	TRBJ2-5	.	TGTGCCAGCAGTTTACCCTCAGAGACCCAGTACTTC	CASSLPSETQYF
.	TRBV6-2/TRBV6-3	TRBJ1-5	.	TGTGCCAGTAGCAGGGACACCAATCAGCCCCAGCATTTT	CASSRDTNQPQHF
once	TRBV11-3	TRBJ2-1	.	TGTGCCAGCAGCTTAACGAGGGGGTCCTACAATGAGCAGTTCTTC	CASSLTRGSYNEQFF
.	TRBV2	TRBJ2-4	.	TGTGCCAGCAGAAGGGTCGACAGCCAAAACATTCAGTACTTC	CASRRVDSQNIQYF
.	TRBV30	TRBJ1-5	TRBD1	TGTGCCTGGAGTTTGGGACAGATTAATCAGCCCCAGCATTTT	CAWSLGQINQPQHF
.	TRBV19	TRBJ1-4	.	TGTGCCAGTAGTCCTCCAGGGCGTCTTAATGAAAAACTGTTTTTT	CASSPPGRLNEKLFF
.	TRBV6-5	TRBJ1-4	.	TGTGCCAGCAGTTACGGGGGCCTTCGGGATGAAAAACTGTTTTTT	CASSYGGLRDEKLFF
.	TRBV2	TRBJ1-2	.	TGTGCCAGCACTCCACAAAGGAACGGGGTGTATGGCTACACCTTC	CASTPQRNGVYGYTF
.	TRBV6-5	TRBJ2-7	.	TGTGCCAGCAACCAGGGGGGAAACGAGCAGTACTTC	CASNQGGNEQYF
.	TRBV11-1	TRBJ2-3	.	TGTGCCAGCAGCGAACGACAGGGGACTACCACAGATACGCAGTATTTT	CASSERQGTTTDTQYF
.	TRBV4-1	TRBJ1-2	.	TGCGCCAGCAGCCAAGAAGAAGGGCGAGGACTTGGCTACACCTTC	CASSQEEGRGLGYTF
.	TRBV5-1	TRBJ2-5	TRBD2	TGCGCCAGCAGCCCCGGCTTAGCGGGGGGCTTTCAAGAGACCCAGTACTTC	CASSPGLAGGFQETQYF
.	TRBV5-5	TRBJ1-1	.	TGTGCCAGCAGCTTGGCCCAGAACACTGAAGCTTTCTTT	CASSLAQNTEAFF
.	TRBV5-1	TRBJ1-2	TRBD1	TGCGCCAGCAGCCAAGGACAGGAATACTATGGCTACACCTTC	CASSQGQEYYGYTF
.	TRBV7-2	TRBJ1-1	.	TGTGCCAGCAGCCTCGTATTTGAAGCTTTCTTT	CASSLVFEAFF
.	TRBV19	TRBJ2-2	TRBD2	TGTGCCAGTCGTTTCGGGGTAGCGGGAAACACCGGGGAGCTGTTTTTT	CASRFGVAGNTGELFF
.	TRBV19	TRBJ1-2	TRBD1	TGTGCCAGTTACCCCGGGACAGGGGTAGGCTACACCTTC	CASYPGTGVGYTF
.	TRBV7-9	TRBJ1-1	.	TGTGCCAGCAGCTCACCGGAGGAGTCCATGAACACTGAAGCTTTCTTT	CASSSPEESMNTEAFF
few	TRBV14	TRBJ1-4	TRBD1	TGTGCCAGCAGCCAGACAGGGACTAATGAAAAACTGTTTTTT	CASSQTGTNEKLFF
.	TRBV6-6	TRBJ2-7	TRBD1	TGTGCCAGCAGTCGGACAGGGGTGGACTACGAGCAGTACTTC	CASSRTGVDYEQYF
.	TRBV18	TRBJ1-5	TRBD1	TGTGCCAGCTCACCTTCCCGGACAGGGTGGGGCCAGCCCCAGCATTTT	CASSPSRTGWGQPQHF
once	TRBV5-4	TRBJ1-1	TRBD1	TGTGCCAGCAGCGCGGACAGGAAGGGGACTGAAGCTTTCTTT	CASSADRKGTEAFF
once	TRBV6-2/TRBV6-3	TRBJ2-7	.	TGTGCCAGCAGTTTTCCCGGCGGCGTAGAGCAGTACTTC	CASSFPGGVEQYF
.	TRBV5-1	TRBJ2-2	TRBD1	TGCGCCAGCAGCCCAGGACGGGACAGAGGAACCGGGGAGCTGTTTTTT	CASSPGRDRGTGELFF
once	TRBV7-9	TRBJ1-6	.	TGTGCCAGCAGCCCGCTGATTGACAGGACAACGCTCTCACCCCTCCACTTT	CASSPLIDRTTLSPLHF
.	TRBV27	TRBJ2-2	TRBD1	TGTGCCAGCAGTTTCGTCGGGACAGGGGCCTACACCGGGGAGCTGTTTTTT	CASSFVGTGAYTGELFF
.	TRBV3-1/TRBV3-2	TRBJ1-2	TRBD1	TGTGCCAGCAGCCAAGATCTTACGGGACAGGGGGAGGGCTACACCTTC	CASSQDLTGQGEGYTF
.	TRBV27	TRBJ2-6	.	TGTGCCAGCAGCCCCGATAGAGGGGCCAACGTCCTGACTTTC	CASSPDRGANVLTF
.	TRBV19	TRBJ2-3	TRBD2	TGTGCCAGTAGCCCTCTTCTAGCGGGGAGTCGCACAGATACGCAGTATTTT	CASSPLLAGSRTDTQYF
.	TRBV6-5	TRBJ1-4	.	TGTGCCAGCAGTTACCGGGTGGATGAAAAACTGTTTTTT	CASSYRVDEKLFF
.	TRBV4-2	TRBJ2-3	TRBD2	TGTGCCAGCAGCCAAGAGACTAGCGGGGCCAACACAGATACGCAGTATTTT	CASSQETSGANTDTQYF
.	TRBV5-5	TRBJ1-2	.	TGTGCCAGCAGCTTCTCGGGCGGGTCCTATGGCTACACCTTC	CASSFSGGSYGYTF
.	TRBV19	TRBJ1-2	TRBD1	TGTGCCAGTACCCCCGGACAGGGCAAGCCTACTGAGGGCTACACCTTC	CASTPGQGKPTEGYTF
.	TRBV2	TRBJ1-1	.	TGTGCCAGCAGTGTAGGACAGATGAACACTGAAGCTTTCTTT	CASSVGQMNTEAFF
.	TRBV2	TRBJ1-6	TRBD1	TGTGCCAGCACCGGGACAGGGGTCGGAAATTCACCCCTCCACTTT	CASTGTGVGNSPLHF
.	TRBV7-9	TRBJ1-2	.	TGTGCCAGCAGCTTTGGACAGCAACGTGGCTACACCTTC	CASSFGQQRGYTF
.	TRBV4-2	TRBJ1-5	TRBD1	TGTGCCAGCAGCCAGGGGACAGGGGAGGGCAATCAGCCCCAGCATTTT	CASSQGTGEGNQPQHF
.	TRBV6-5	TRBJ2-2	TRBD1	TGTGCCAGCAGCCGTCGGGACAGCCTCACCGGGGAGCTGTTTTTT	CASSRRDSLTGELFF
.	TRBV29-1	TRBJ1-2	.	TGCAGCGTTGGGGGAGGAAACTATGGCTACACCTTC	CSVGGGNYGYTF